This T cell receptor (beta chain) came from a study of T-cell reconstitution after alpha-beta-depleted transplantation in children. Researchers prepared the TCRbeta library using unique molecular identifiers, the study reports. TCRdb ran MiXCR on the PCR reads and lists one entry per CDR3 protein. The top ten clones hold 13% of a sample with roughly 150,000 distinct CDR3 sequences, 8.5% to 14% of them seen once. CDR3 length equals 13 residues. With 4 bases removed from V and 9 bases from J, the gap between germline ends came to 13 bases. Germline CDR1 reads SNHLY; CDR2 reads FYNNEI. The material was PBMCs, obtained before TCRalphabeta/CD19-depleted stem cell transplant. The sequence came from a boy aged 2 to 9 with acute myeloid leukemia, due to receive a stem cell transplant. The chain couples TRBV2 to TRBJ2-1; D tentatively reads TRBD1 or TRBD2 (5 bases each). The CDR3 DNA follows: TGTGCCAGCAGTGTGTCCCGGGACCGTGAGCAGTTCTTC. Amino acid sequence: CASSVSRDREQFF.